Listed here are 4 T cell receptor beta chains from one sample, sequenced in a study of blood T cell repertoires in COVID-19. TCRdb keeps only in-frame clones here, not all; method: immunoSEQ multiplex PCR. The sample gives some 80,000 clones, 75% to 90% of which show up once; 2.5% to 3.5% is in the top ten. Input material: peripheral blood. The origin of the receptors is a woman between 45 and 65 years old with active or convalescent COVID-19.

Here the CDR3 DNA reads TGTGCCAGCAGCTTAGATCAGAGGCGGGTCTGGGGCTACACCTTC. This gives the protein CASSLDQRRVWGYTF. The chain links TRBV11-2 to TRBJ1-2; D is unresolved. V lost 0 bases to trimming and J lost 8 bases, with 16 bases between them. There are 15 residues in the CDR3. The germline CDR1 and CDR2 sequences are SGHAT and FQNNGV.

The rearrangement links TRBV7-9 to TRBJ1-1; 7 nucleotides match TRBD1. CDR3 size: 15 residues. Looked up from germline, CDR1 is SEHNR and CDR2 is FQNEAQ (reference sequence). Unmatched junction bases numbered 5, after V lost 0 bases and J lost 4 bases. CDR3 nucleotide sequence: TGTGCCAGCAGCTTAGCGGCAGGGGGATTCACTGAAGCTTTCTTT. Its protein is CASSLAAGGFTEAFF.

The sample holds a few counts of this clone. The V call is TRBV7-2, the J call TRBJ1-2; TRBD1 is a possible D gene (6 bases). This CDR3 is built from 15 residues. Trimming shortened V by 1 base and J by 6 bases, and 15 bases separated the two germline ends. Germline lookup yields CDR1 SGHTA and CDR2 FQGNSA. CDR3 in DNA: TGTGCCAGCAGCTTAGGGACAGCCCCTGGGGATGGCTACACCTTC. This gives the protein CASSLGTAPGDGYTF.

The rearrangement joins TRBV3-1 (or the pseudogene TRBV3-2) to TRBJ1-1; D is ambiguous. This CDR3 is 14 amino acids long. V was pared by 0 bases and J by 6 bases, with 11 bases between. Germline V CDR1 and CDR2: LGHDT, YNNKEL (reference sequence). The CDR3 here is CASSQEVGRPEAFF. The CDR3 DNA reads TGTGCCAGCAGCCAAGAGGTAGGGAGACCTGAAGCTTTCTTT.